This is a list of T cell receptor beta chains from one sample in a study of beta chain features in type 1 diabetes. The protocol was immunoSEQ multiplex PCR, while the TCRdb copy is restricted to in-frame clones and leaves out a portion. This table holds fewer than 150,000 clones, 6.9% found once. The material sequenced was central memory CD4+ T cells from blood. The receptors originated from a woman aged 25 to 39 in good health. Each CDR3 is given with its conserved first and last residue. The D gene is left open where the match is weak. Not every row has a clone size; where given, it reads once, few, many or a size class.

cdr3_aa: CASTTAGTTDTQYF
cdr3_nt: TGTGCCAGTACTACGGCGGGGACCACAGATACGCAGTATTTT
cdr3_length: 14
v_call: TRBV19
clone_size: many
d_call: .
j_call: TRBJ2-3

cdr3_aa: CASTSGLQIDEQYF
cdr3_nt: TGTGCCAGCACCTCGGGACTTCAGATAGACGAGCAGTACTTC
cdr3_length: 14
v_call: TRBV2
clone_size: few
d_call: .
j_call: TRBJ2-7

cdr3_aa: CASRTGAAETQYF
cdr3_nt: TGTGCCAGCAGAACAGGGGCGGCGGAGACCCAGTACTTC
cdr3_length: 13
v_call: TRBV2
clone_size: few
d_call: TRBD1
j_call: TRBJ2-5

cdr3_aa: CASSSLAGGPLETQYF
cdr3_nt: TGTGCCAGCAGTTCCCTAGCGGGAGGGCCACTGGAGACCCAGTACTTC
cdr3_length: 16
v_call: TRBV27
clone_size: few
d_call: TRBD2
j_call: TRBJ2-5

cdr3_aa: CASSYSAAGVGYTF
cdr3_nt: TGTGCCAGCAGCTACTCGGCGGCAGGGGTCGGCTACACCTTC
cdr3_length: 14
v_call: TRBV7-2
clone_size: .
d_call: .
j_call: TRBJ1-2

cdr3_aa: CASSFSDRVEEF
cdr3_nt: TGTGCCAGCAGCTTCTCCGACAGGGTGGAGGAGTTC
cdr3_length: 12
v_call: TRBV13
clone_size: many
d_call: TRBD1
j_call: TRBJ2-7

cdr3_aa: CAIGTSGNEQFF
cdr3_nt: TGTGCCATCGGGACTAGCGGTAATGAGCAGTTCTTC
cdr3_length: 12
v_call: TRBV10-3
clone_size: many
d_call: TRBD2
j_call: TRBJ2-1

cdr3_aa: CASQGSNQPQHF
cdr3_nt: TGTGCCAGTCAGGGATCCAATCAGCCCCAGCATTTT
cdr3_length: 12
v_call: TRBV6-1
clone_size: .
d_call: .
j_call: TRBJ1-5

cdr3_aa: CASSPGTRGDTQYF
cdr3_nt: TGTGCCAGCAGCCCTGGGACTAGAGGGGATACGCAGTATTTT
cdr3_length: 14
v_call: TRBV7-3
clone_size: .
d_call: TRBD2
j_call: TRBJ2-3

cdr3_aa: CASTLGQGVYEQYF
cdr3_nt: TGTGCCAGCACCCTGGGACAGGGGGTCTACGAGCAGTACTTC
cdr3_length: 14
v_call: TRBV7-2
clone_size: few
d_call: TRBD1
j_call: TRBJ2-7

cdr3_aa: CASSQGSEGRVAFF
cdr3_nt: TGTGCCAGCAGCCAAGGTTCTGAGGGTCGGGTAGCTTTCTTT
cdr3_length: 14
v_call: TRBV7-2
clone_size: .
d_call: .
j_call: TRBJ1-1

cdr3_aa: CASSNEEGPTTYEQYF
cdr3_nt: TGTGCCAGCAGCAACGAGGAGGGCCCAACGACCTACGAGCAGTACTTC
cdr3_length: 16
v_call: TRBV21-1
clone_size: .
d_call: .
j_call: TRBJ2-7

cdr3_aa: CASSPDPGGAGELFF
cdr3_nt: TGTGCCAGCAGTCCGGACCCAGGGGGTGCCGGGGAGCTGTTTTTT
cdr3_length: 15
v_call: TRBV7-3
clone_size: .
d_call: TRBD1
j_call: TRBJ2-2

cdr3_aa: CASVSGTGTGLSEQFF
cdr3_nt: TGTGCCAGCGTATCCGGAACCGGGACAGGGTTATCTGAGCAGTTCTTC
cdr3_length: 16
v_call: TRBV28
clone_size: .
d_call: TRBD1
j_call: TRBJ2-1

cdr3_aa: CATSREKQGWQPQHF
cdr3_nt: TGTGCCACCAGCAGGGAAAAACAGGGTTGGCAGCCCCAGCATTTT
cdr3_length: 15
v_call: TRBV15
clone_size: many
d_call: .
j_call: TRBJ1-5

cdr3_aa: CASSQVLAGLYNEQFF
cdr3_nt: TGTGCCAGCAGCCAAGTACTAGCGGGACTCTACAATGAGCAGTTCTTC
cdr3_length: 16
v_call: TRBV14
clone_size: few
d_call: TRBD2
j_call: TRBJ2-1

cdr3_aa: CASSFATGGSGANVLTF
cdr3_nt: TGTGCCAGCAGTTTTGCGACAGGGGGCTCTGGGGCCAACGTCCTGACTTTC
cdr3_length: 17
v_call: TRBV27
clone_size: few
d_call: TRBD1
j_call: TRBJ2-6

cdr3_aa: CASSDSRVHEQYF
cdr3_nt: TGTGCCAGCAGTGACTCCAGGGTGCACGAGCAGTACTTC
cdr3_length: 13
v_call: TRBV2
clone_size: few
d_call: .
j_call: TRBJ2-7

cdr3_aa: CASRLLTGELFF
cdr3_nt: TGTGCCAGCAGACTACTCACCGGGGAGCTGTTTTTT
cdr3_length: 12
v_call: TRBV28
clone_size: few
d_call: .
j_call: TRBJ2-2

cdr3_aa: CASSGTFSSYEQYF
cdr3_nt: TGTGCCAGCAGTGGTACGTTCAGCTCCTACGAGCAGTACTTC
cdr3_length: 14
v_call: TRBV2
clone_size: .
d_call: .
j_call: TRBJ2-7

cdr3_aa: CASSSSRDRRAFF
cdr3_nt: TGTGCCAGCAGTTCATCCCGGGACAGGAGGGCTTTCTTT
cdr3_length: 13
v_call: TRBV27
clone_size: many
d_call: TRBD1
j_call: TRBJ1-1

cdr3_aa: CASSLLSGYTEAFF
cdr3_nt: TGTGCCAGCAGTTTGCTTTCAGGGTACACTGAAGCTTTCTTT
cdr3_length: 14
v_call: TRBV28
clone_size: few
d_call: .
j_call: TRBJ1-1

cdr3_aa: CASSPRVAGEGEQFF
cdr3_nt: TGTGCCAGCTCTCCCCGGGTAGCGGGAGAGGGTGAGCAGTTCTTC
cdr3_length: 15
v_call: TRBV18
clone_size: .
d_call: TRBD2
j_call: TRBJ2-1

cdr3_aa: CASSLVSREIQYF
cdr3_nt: TGCGCCAGCAGCTTGGTCTCCCGGGAGATTCAGTACTTC
cdr3_length: 13
v_call: TRBV5-1
clone_size: .
d_call: .
j_call: TRBJ2-4

cdr3_aa: CASSQSGNQPQHF
cdr3_nt: TGCGCCAGCAGCCAATCAGGCAATCAGCCCCAGCATTTT
cdr3_length: 13
v_call: TRBV4-3
clone_size: few
d_call: .
j_call: TRBJ1-5

cdr3_aa: CASKERETRRTYEQYF
cdr3_nt: TGTGCCAGCAAGGAGCGGGAGACCCGACGAACCTACGAGCAGTACTTC
cdr3_length: 16
v_call: TRBV28
clone_size: many
d_call: TRBD2
j_call: TRBJ2-7

cdr3_aa: CASSSRSGLQETQYF
cdr3_nt: TGCGCCAGCAGCTCCCGTAGCGGGCTACAAGAGACCCAGTACTTC
cdr3_length: 15
v_call: TRBV5-1
clone_size: .
d_call: TRBD2
j_call: TRBJ2-5

cdr3_aa: CASSVVPADYNEQFF
cdr3_nt: TGTGCCAGCAGCGTAGTTCCAGCGGACTACAATGAGCAGTTCTTC
cdr3_length: 15
v_call: TRBV9
clone_size: .
d_call: .
j_call: TRBJ2-1

cdr3_aa: CASSRSVAGRTGELFF
cdr3_nt: TGTGCCAGTAGTAGATCCGTGGCGGGACGGACCGGGGAGCTGTTTTTT
cdr3_length: 16
v_call: TRBV19
clone_size: few
d_call: .
j_call: TRBJ2-2